The TCR beta chain under discussion was sequenced for a study of lymphopenia after photon versus proton radiotherapy. The table came from immunoSEQ multiplex PCR; TCRdb's copy has only in-frame clones and leaves some out. Of 65,000 to 85,000 clones listed, roughly 90% are singletons. Germline V gene lookup returns CDR1 SGHVS and CDR2 FNYEAQ. V gave up 6 bases and J gave up 4 bases, with 18 bases separating them. The CDR3 sequence is 15 residues long. V is TRBV7-6 and J is TRBJ2-5, with D hard to call. This TCR was recovered from a woman between 40 and 55 years old with cholangiocarcinoma. Sequencing used peripheral blood, obtained from a patient treated with photon-based radiotherapy. CDR3 sequence: CASSSYTLGLETQYF. For the CDR3, the DNA is TGTGCCAGCAGTTCCTATACCCTAGGCCTAGAGACCCAGTACTTC.